Listed here are 24 T cell receptor beta chains from one sample, sequenced in a study of Ad26.COV2.S vaccination and SARS-CoV-2 variants. Clones were sequenced by immunoSEQ multiplex PCR, and TCRdb holds only the in-frame ones, with some missing. This sample yields over 300,000 clones, of which roughly 85% are seen a single time; about 7.4% belongs to the top ten. The treatment is: 15 to 20 received Ad26.COV2.S at low or high dose, single or two shots; about 5 received placebo; per-sample allocation not given. Collection of the samples took place on day 63 after the first injection of vaccine or placebo. The material was peripheral blood, obtained in a trial of Ad26.COV2.S vaccine versus placebo. The receptors shown here come from a person between 18 and 60 years old who received the Ad26.COV2.S COVID-19 vaccine or a placebo.

The chain has TRBV24-1 and TRBJ2-2; tentative D call: TRBD1 (5 bases). The CDR3 is 14 amino acids. The germline CDR1 and CDR2 sequences are KGHDR and SFDVKD. V lost 7 bases and J 6 bases, leaving 14 bases between the germline ends. The CDR3 DNA follows: TGTGCCACCAGAACAGGACGCGATGCCGGGGAGCTGTTTTTT. Translation gives CATRTGRDAGELFF.

The chain employs TRBV6-5 and TRBJ1-4; D possibly corresponds to TRBD1 (5 bases). From germline, CDR1 is MNHEY and CDR2 SVGAGI. V gave up 7 bases and J gave up 8 bases, with 17 bases separating them. The CDR3 spans 14 residues. This CDR3 is CASTSWGGREKLFF. In DNA form, the CDR3 reads TGTGCCAGCACTAGTTGGGGCGGGAGGGAAAAACTGTTTTTT.

This chain links TRBV30 with TRBJ1-1, with a possible D match to TRBD1 (5 bases). The CDR3 runs 13 residues. The V gene's germline CDR1 is GTSNPN and CDR2 SVGIG (reference sequence). Trimming removed 5 bases at V and 5 bases at J, with 15 bases between. The CDR3 protein is CAWATGGGTEAFF. The CDR3 DNA sequence: TGTGCCTGGGCTACCGGGGGGGGGACTGAAGCTTTCTTT.

V is TRBV5-1 and J is TRBJ2-1; D is perhaps TRBD1 or TRBD2 (6 bases each). Germline CDR1 reads SGHRS; CDR2 reads YFSETQ. The V gene lost 2 bases and the J gene lost 2 bases, with 14 bases spanning the gap. The CDR3 extends over 16 amino acids. The CDR3 sequence is CASSFSGAGTYNEQFF. CDR3 bases: TGCGCCAGCAGCTTTTCGGGGGCAGGCACCTACAATGAGCAGTTCTTC.

A single count supports this clone. V gene TRBV7-3 combines with J gene TRBJ1-1; no clear D gene. Looked up from germline, CDR1 is SGHTA and CDR2 is FQGTGA. The CDR3 spans 13 residues. Trimming removed 5 bases from V and 7 bases from J, with 14 bases in between. The CDR3 DNA follows: TGTGCCAGCAGCGTAGGACCCTCCATTGAAGCTTTCTTT. Translating it yields CASSVGPSIEAFF.

This chain uses TRBV7-2 with TRBJ2-2, with D uncertain. The CDR3 is made up of 15 amino acids. Trimming removed 1 base from V and 4 bases from J, with 10 bases in between. Germline assignment: CDR1 SGHTA and CDR2 FQGNSA. The CDR3 DNA reads TGTGCCAGCAGCTTAGTCTGGCTATTCACCGGGGAGCTGTTTTTT. Its protein product is CASSLVWLFTGELFF.

This clone was recorded once. This rearrangement joins TRBV5-5 to TRBJ2-7; the match to TRBD1 covers 8 bases. Germline assignment: CDR1 SGHKS and CDR2 YYEKEE (reference sequence). The CDR3 consists of 16 residues. V was pared by 4 bases and J by 1 base, with 10 bases of the junction left unmatched. CDR3 protein: CASSPTRQGISYEQYF. The CDR3 DNA reads TGTGCCAGCAGCCCAACCCGACAGGGGATATCCTACGAGCAGTACTTC.

This chain links TRBV5-1 with TRBJ1-1; TRBD1 aligns across 10 bases. Germline assignment: CDR1 SGHRS and CDR2 YFSETQ. Trimming took 0 bases from V and 4 from J; bases not matched to a gene: 6. The CDR3 loop spans 16 amino acids. The CDR3 DNA reads as TGCGCCAGCAGCTTGGGACAGGGGGCATGGGGCACTGAAGCTTTCTTT. This sequence encodes CASSLGQGAWGTEAFF.

The chain uses TRBV6-6 and TRBJ2-7; D ambiguous. The CDR3 has 13 residues. The V end was cut by 0 bases, the J end by 2 bases, with 5 bases between. The V gene's germline CDR1 is MNHNY and CDR2 SVGAGI (reference sequence). CDR3 coding DNA: TGTGCCAGCAGTTACTCGAACCCCTACGAGCAGTACTTC. Encoded protein: CASSYSNPYEQYF.

This clone was observed a single time. This chain joins TRBV19 and TRBJ2-7; D tentatively fits TRBD1 or TRBD2 (6 bases each). V lost 6 bases and J lost 6, with 18 bases in between. Per germline, CDR1 LNHDA and CDR2 SQIVND (reference sequence). The length of the CDR3 is 14 residues. This chain's CDR3 is CASRLRGDFSEQYF. The CDR3 DNA sequence: TGTGCCAGTAGGCTTAGGGGGGATTTCAGCGAGCAGTACTTC.

The sample holds one count of this clone. J is TRBJ1-1 and V is TRBV7-2; D not resolved. Germline V gives CDR1 SGHTA, CDR2 FQGNSA. The CDR3 contains 13 residues. V was shortened by 1 base and J by 10 bases, with 13 bases between the two germline ends. The DNA for the CDR3 is TGTGCCAGCAGCTTAGAGGTCTCGCTTATAGCTTTCTTT. This codes for CASSLEVSLIAFF.

The rearrangement uses TRBV15 and TRBJ1-6; the D gene is possibly TRBD1 (5 bases). The CDR3 runs 15 residues. Trimming left V 0 bases short and J 10 bases short, with 13 bases between. CDR1 and CDR2 (germline): LNHNV, YYDKDF (reference sequence). Written as DNA, the CDR3 is TGTGCCACCAGCAGAGAGTCCCAGGGAGGCTCACCCCTCCACTTT. It codes for CATSRESQGGSPLHF.

The chain employs TRBV30 and TRBJ2-1, with D maybe TRBD1 (6 bases). V was cut by 5 bases and J by 8 bases, with 22 bases left in between. Per the germline V gene, CDR1 is GTSNPN and CDR2 is SVGIG (reference sequence). The CDR3 extends over 15 amino acids. The CDR3 sequence: CAWGGRAASRDEQFF. CDR3 bases: TGTGCCTGGGGGGGCCGGGCAGCATCCAGGGATGAGCAGTTCTTC.

This clone was recorded a few times. V is TRBV11-1 and J is TRBJ1-6; TRBD1 might be the D (5 bases). The germline V and J ends were trimmed by 1 base and 10 bases, with 8 bases remaining between them. The CDR3 is 13 residues long. The germline CDR1 and CDR2 sequences are SGHAT and FQDESV (reference sequence). In DNA, the CDR3 is TGTGCCAGCAGCTTAGGGGGGGAATCACCCCTCCACTTT. Protein: CASSLGGESPLHF.

This clone was seen only once. Written as DNA, the CDR3 is TGTGCCAGCAGCCATATCCTGGCGGGGGGACGGTACAATGAGCAGTTCTTC. Translation gives CASSHILAGGRYNEQFF. J is TRBJ2-1 and V is TRBV3-1 (or the pseudogene TRBV3-2); TRBD2 matches at 8 bases. Germline-derived CDR1 and CDR2 are LGHDT and YNNKEL (reference sequence). The CDR3 is made up of 17 amino acids. J was trimmed by 4 bases and V by 3 bases; bases with no gene match: 11.

The genes are TRBV4-2 and TRBJ1-2; D remains ambiguous. The CDR3 consists of 15 residues. The V gene lost 1 base and the J gene lost 3 bases, with 12 bases spanning the gap. Per the germline V gene, CDR1 is LGHNA and CDR2 is YNFKEQ. CDR3 region: CASSQGEGLDYGYTF. The CDR3 DNA reads TGTGCCAGCAGCCAAGGGGAGGGTTTAGACTATGGCTACACCTTC.

This chain joins TRBV19 and TRBJ2-7; a weak D match, TRBD2 (5 bases). Germline values: CDR1 LNHDA, CDR2 SQIVND (reference sequence). With 5 bases removed from V and 3 bases from J, the gap between germline ends came to 14 bases. This CDR3 spans 14 amino acids. CDR3 nucleotides: TGTGCCAGTAGTTCTGGCCCGGGGAACTACGAGCAGTACTTC. Its translation: CASSSGPGNYEQYF.

CDR3 nucleotide sequence: TGTGCCAGCGAGGGAAATGGGGCACCCCTCCACTTT. Its protein is CASEGNGAPLHF. The J gene is TRBJ1-6, the V gene TRBV9; D gene ambiguous. The CDR3 sequence is 12 residues long. Germline lookup yields CDR1 SGDLS and CDR2 YYNGEE. Trimming shortened V by 7 bases and J by 11 bases, and 13 bases separated the two germline ends.

The V call is TRBV6-5, the J call TRBJ2-2, with no clear D. Germline CDR1 and CDR2: MNHEY and SVGAGI. Trimming cost V 8 bases and J 2 bases, with 12 bases left between them. This CDR3 has 14 amino acids. The CDR3 sequence: CASQPWKNTGELFF. The CDR3 coding sequence is TGTGCCAGCCAGCCTTGGAAAAACACCGGGGAGCTGTTTTTT.

This clone showed up just once. V is TRBV2 and J is TRBJ2-3, with TRBD1 matching 9 bases. The CDR3 length is 15 residues. Germline trimming cut 4 bases from V and 3 bases from J; bases unmatched to any gene: 5. Germline-derived CDR1 and CDR2 are SNHLY and FYNNEI. The CDR3 DNA is TGTGCCAGCAGTGGACAGGGGGTAGGGACAGATACGCAGTATTTT. It codes for CASSGQGVGTDTQYF.

The chain uses TRBV11-2 and TRBJ2-2; D gene uncertain. The CDR3 totals 12 residues. V lost 3 bases and J 5 bases, leaving 4 bases between the germline ends. Germline V gene sequence: CDR1 SGHAT, CDR2 FQNNGV. The DNA for the CDR3 is TGTGCCAGCAGCTTTCGAACCGGGGAGCTGTTTTTT. It codes for CASSFRTGELFF.

The chain has TRBV5-4 and TRBJ2-3; 10 positions match TRBD2. J was trimmed by 0 bases and V by 1 base; bases with no gene match: 2. Germline values: CDR1 SGHNT, CDR2 YYREEE (reference sequence). The CDR3 length is 16 residues. DNA of the CDR3: TGTGCCAGCAGCTTGCCTAGCGGGGGTAGCACAGATACGCAGTATTTT. As protein: CASSLPSGGSTDTQYF.

Notes on this clone: Other DNA sequences in this sample translate to the same CDR3. This chain joins TRBV18 and TRBJ1-5; D call uncertain. Trimming shortened V by 3 bases and J by 1 base, and 7 bases separated the two germline ends. Germline V gene lookup returns CDR1 KGHSH and CDR2 LQKENI. This CDR3 has 14 residues. The CDR3 nucleotides read TGTGCCAGCTCACCTGGGATAAGCAATCAGCCCCAGCATTTT. As protein: CASSPGISNQPQHF.

The rearrangement links TRBV27 to TRBJ2-7; possibly TRBD1 for D (7 bases). CDR1 is MNHEY and CDR2 is SMNVEV in the germline V gene (reference sequence). The CDR3 sequence is 13 residues long. Trimming left V 6 bases short and J 5 bases short, with 14 bases between. The CDR3 region is CASRLQGRNEQYF. The CDR3 DNA is TGTGCCAGCAGGTTACAGGGGAGGAACGAGCAGTACTTC.